What follows are 32 T cell receptor beta chains derived from one specimen sequenced in a study of blood T cells in healthy people across ages. The authors ran a second PCR of roughly 6 to 11 cycles using a sample-barcoded 5' primer and a J-beta primer mix. Each CDR3 protein gets one entry after TCRdb re-called the 5' RACE reads with MiXCR. The data contain 1.5 million or so distinct CDR3 sequences, 35% to 45% of them seen just once; the ten biggest clones take up more than 4%. The sequenced material came from blood. The receptors derive from a woman under 30 in good health.

Points on this clonotype: At one boundary the junction diverges from the germline segment, which might be a read error. The rearrangement joins TRBV20-1 to TRBJ2-7; a weak D match, TRBD1 (6 bases). From germline, CDR1 is DFQATT and CDR2 SNEGSKA (reference sequence). This CDR3 has 14 amino acids. The chain's CDR3 is CSAASDRSSYKQYF. The CDR3 DNA follows: TGCAGTGCTGCAAGCGACAGGAGCTCCTACAAGCAGTACTTC.

This clonotype was seen only a few times. V usage is TRBV11-2 and J usage is TRBJ2-1; 13 bases are a match to TRBD2. The germline CDR1 and CDR2 sequences are SGHAT and FQNNGV. V lost 5 bases to trimming and J lost 4 bases; unmatched junction nucleotides: 8. The length of the CDR3 is 17 residues. CDR3 DNA sequence: TGTGCCAGCAGCGGACTAGCGGGAGAGGGGTCTTACAATGAGCAGTTCTTC. It specifies CASSGLAGEGSYNEQFF.

This clonotype was counted a few times. The chain recombines TRBV20-1 with TRBJ1-1; 7 bases agree with TRBD1. Germline loops: CDR1 DFQATT, CDR2 SNEGSKA (reference sequence). Trimming removed 3 bases from V and 0 bases from J; junction bases left unmatched: 4. This CDR3 has 14 amino acids. The CDR3 region is CSASGGQLNTEAFF. DNA for the CDR3: TGCAGTGCTAGTGGGGGACAGTTGAACACTGAAGCTTTCTTT.

V is TRBV20-1 and J is TRBJ1-1, with D unresolved. This CDR3 is 10 amino acids long. Trimming removed 3 bases at V and 6 bases at J, with 5 bases between. Germline values: CDR1 DFQATT, CDR2 SNEGSKA (reference sequence). The CDR3 protein is CSARLAEAFF. The DNA of the CDR3 is TGCAGTGCTAGGCTGGCTGAAGCTTTCTTT.

V is TRBV7-2 and J is TRBJ2-1; 7 bases match TRBD2. CDR3 length equals 14 residues. V trimming: 3 bases; J trimming: 4 bases; junction bases outside the gene matches: 3. Germline V gene lookup returns CDR1 SGHTA and CDR2 FQGNSA. The DNA of the CDR3 is TGTGCCAGCAGCTTTGAGCGGGAATACAATGAGCAGTTCTTC. This gives the protein CASSFEREYNEQFF.

This clonotype was seen a few times. The V gene is TRBV29-1, the J gene TRBJ2-3; D gene uncertain. V was shortened by 3 bases and J by 0 bases, with 7 bases between the two germline ends. The germline V gene encodes CDR1 SQVTM and CDR2 ANQGSEA. This CDR3 region has 13 residues. CDR3 DNA sequence: TGCAGCGTTGAGGCCCCTAGCACAGATACGCAGTATTTT. Encoded protein: CSVEAPSTDTQYF.

This chain connects TRBV30 to TRBJ2-5; D might be TRBD1 (6 bases). V gave up 0 bases and J gave up 11 bases, with 22 bases separating them. CDR1 is GTSNPN and CDR2 is SVGIG in the germline V gene (reference sequence). The CDR3 sequence is 15 residues long. The CDR3 nucleotides read TGTGCCTGGAGTGTAGCGTGGGGGCCGCAGGAAGAGCAGTACTTC. This sequence encodes CAWSVAWGPQEEQYF.

Of note for this clonotype: At one of its ends the junction is not consistent with the germline gene, which may arise from a read error. The chain employs TRBV12-3 or TRBV12-4 and TRBJ1-2; D not resolved. CDR3 length equals 16 residues. In DNA form, the CDR3 reads TGTGCCAGCAGTTTGGTTCGGCAGGCTACTAACCATGGCTACACCTTC. Residues: CASSLVRQATNHGYTF.

This clonotype has only one observation. The CDR3 nucleotides read TGTGCCAGCAGCCGGGACGGTGGACAAGCTTTCTTT. Translation: CASSRDGGQAFF. The chain carries TRBV7-2 and TRBJ1-1; maybe TRBD1 (5 bases). The CDR3 spans 12 residues. The V end lost 5 bases, the J end lost 9 bases, and 13 bases lay between the germline ends. The germline gives CDR1 SGHTA, CDR2 FQGNSA.

V is TRBV18 and J is TRBJ1-6, with D perhaps TRBD1 (6 bases). The CDR3 spans 16 residues. Trimming took off 3 bases at V and 4 bases at J, with 13 bases between the two ends. Germline-derived CDR1 and CDR2 are KGHSH and LQKENI. The CDR3 protein is CASSPRGRTYNSPLHF. As DNA, the CDR3 is TGTGCCAGCTCACCTCGGGGGCGGACGTATAATTCACCCCTCCACTTT. The full variable domain, with the rest looked up from reference TRBV18 and TRBJ1-6, is NAGVMQNPRHLVRRRGQEARLRCSPMKGHSHVYWYRQLPEEGLKFMVYLQKENIIDESGMPKERFSAEFPKEGPSILRIQQVVRGDSAAYFCASSPRGRTYNSPLHFGNGTRLTVT.

The chain is built from TRBV4-1 and TRBJ1-6; weak D call: TRBD1 (5 bases). The V and J ends lost 0 bases and 7 bases respectively, with 13 bases between them. The CDR3 runs to 16 residues. Germline CDR1 is MGHRA and CDR2 is YSYEKL. The CDR3 DNA is TGCGCCAGCAGCCAAGATGGGGACTGGGGAAATTCACCCCTCCACTTT. It yields the protein CASSQDGDWGNSPLHF.

Notes on this clonotype: This may be a read error, as it is one base from a much larger clone. The chain carries TRBV7-2 and TRBJ1-5; D may be TRBD1 (6 bases). The CDR3 spans 14 residues. V was cut by 5 bases and J by 7 bases, with 15 bases left in between. Germline CDR1 reads SGHTA; CDR2 reads FQGNSA. The chain's CDR3 is CASSVDGGGQPQHF. CDR3 in DNA: TGTGCCAGCAGCGTAGATGGAGGGGGGCAGCCCCAGCATTTT.

The gene calls are TRBV30 and TRBJ1-2, with unresolved D. The length of the CDR3 is 12 residues. V lost 2 bases and J 3 bases, leaving 7 bases between the germline ends. The germline CDR1 and CDR2 sequences are GTSNPN and SVGIG (reference sequence). The CDR3 protein is CAWSYGHYGYTF. The CDR3 DNA sequence: TGTGCCTGGAGTTACGGCCACTATGGCTACACCTTC.

The chain employs TRBV3-1 and TRBJ2-2; D remains ambiguous. Germline V gene sequence: CDR1 LGHDT, CDR2 YNNKEL (reference sequence). The CDR3 consists of 17 residues. Between the trimmed V and J ends, which lost 1 base and 6 bases, there was a span of 18 bases. Here the CDR3 DNA reads TGTGCCAGCAGCCAAGTCCCCCCAGAACTGGACGCCGGGGAGCTGTTTTTT. Residues: CASSQVPPELDAGELFF.

A single count supports this clonotype. The chain uses TRBV5-6 and TRBJ1-2; weak D call: TRBD1 (5 bases). The CDR3 runs to 17 residues. V was trimmed by 1 base and J by 6 bases, leaving 22 bases between them. Germline V gene data show CDR1 as SGHDT and CDR2 as YYEEEE. CDR3: CASSLKVTVTVRDGYTF. In DNA, the CDR3 is TGTGCCAGCAGCTTGAAGGTGACAGTCACAGTGAGGGATGGCTACACCTTC. Complete variable domain (other parts from reference TRBV5-6 and TRBJ1-2): DAGVTQSPTHLIKTRGQQVTLRCSPKSGHDTVSWYQQALGQGPQFIFQYYEEEERQRGNFPDRFSGHQFPNYSSELNVNALLLGDSALYLCASSLKVTVTVRDGYTFGSGTRLTVV.

In this sample, this clonotype turned up a few times. The genes are TRBV4-1 and TRBJ2-6; 12 bases fit TRBD1. The CDR3 totals 19 residues. Germline loops: CDR1 MGHRA, CDR2 YSYEKL. J was trimmed by 2 bases and V by 2 bases; bases with no gene match: 7. CDR3 coding DNA: TGCGCCAGCAGCCAACTCCCCGGGACAGGGGGCGCTGGGGCCAACGTCCTGACTTTC. Translating it yields CASSQLPGTGGAGANVLTF.

The table lists this clonotype with a count of one. V usage is TRBV7-9 and J usage is TRBJ2-7; 8 nucleotides line up with TRBD2. With 3 bases clipped from V and 0 bases from J, the junction kept 7 bases outside the gene matches. The CDR3 consists of 16 residues. Germline CDR1 and CDR2: SEHNR and FQNEAQ (reference sequence). The DNA for the CDR3 is TGTGCCAGCAGCTTGATGAGCGGGAGAGGCTCCTACGAGCAGTACTTC. It specifies CASSLMSGRGSYEQYF.

The chain couples TRBV29-1 to TRBJ2-7; D unresolved. Germline loops: CDR1 SQVTM, CDR2 ANQGSEA. V lost 1 base and J lost 6, with 13 bases in between. This CDR3 region has 13 residues. CDR3: CSVEGTGPGEQYF. CDR3 nucleotide sequence: TGCAGCGTTGAAGGGACCGGACCGGGCGAGCAGTACTTC.

Ten or more counts support this clonotype. The V gene is TRBV12-3 or TRBV12-4, the J gene TRBJ2-5; D ambiguous. The CDR3 is made up of 14 amino acids. The V gene lost 5 bases and the J gene lost 1 base, with 11 bases spanning the gap. The CDR3 DNA follows: TGTGCCAGCAGTCCTCGGGCGCTCCAAGAGACCCAGTACTTC. Translated, it gives CASSPRALQETQYF.

The chain carries TRBV10-3 and TRBJ2-5; D possibly corresponds to TRBD1 (5 bases). The ends were cut back, 8 bases at V and 5 bases at J, with 15 bases in the middle. Per germline, CDR1 ENHRY and CDR2 SYGVKD. The CDR3 totals 13 residues. The CDR3 region has the DNA TGTGCCATCGGGGCACTGTCTGACGAGACCCAGTACTTC. Translation gives CAIGALSDETQYF.

This rearrangement joins TRBV19 to TRBJ2-4, with D perhaps matching TRBD1 or TRBD2 (6 bases each). CDR1 is LNHDA, CDR2 SQIVND, per germline (reference sequence). V was cut by 9 bases and J by 0 bases, with 15 bases left in between. The CDR3 extends over 15 amino acids. DNA for the CDR3: TGTGCCAGCGGAGGCGGGACACTAGCCAAAAACATTCAGTACTTC. The encoded protein is CASGGGTLAKNIQYF. Using reference TRBV19 and TRBJ2-4 for the parts outside the CDR3, the full variable domain is DGGITQSPKYLFRKEGQNVTLSCEQNLNHDAMYWYRQDPGQGLRLIYYSQIVNDFQKGDIAEGYSVSREKKESFPLTVTSAQKNPTAFYLCASGGGTLAKNIQYFGAGTRLSVL.

This clonotype was counted between two and nine times. This sequence joins TRBV20-1 and TRBJ2-3; weak D call: TRBD1 (6 bases). CDR3 length equals 15 residues. V gave up 1 base and J gave up 0 bases, with 11 bases separating them. Germline CDR1 reads DFQATT; CDR2 reads SNEGSKA (reference sequence). The CDR3 region is CSARGAGVSTDTQYF. The CDR3 DNA is TGCAGTGCTAGAGGGGCAGGGGTCAGCACAGATACGCAGTATTTT.

This clonotype appeared a few times. The chain combines TRBV3-1 with TRBJ1-4; 7 bases line up with TRBD1. Germline V CDR1 and CDR2: LGHDT, YNNKEL (reference sequence). V trimming: 3 bases; J trimming: 3 bases; junction bases outside the gene matches: 10. The CDR3 consists of 17 residues. The CDR3 loop is CASSHRRGQGANEKLFF. CDR3 DNA: TGTGCCAGCAGCCATCGGCGGGGGCAGGGGGCTAATGAAAAACTGTTTTTT.

In its sample, this clonotype was seen a few times. A clone one base away is much larger, so this may be a read error. V and J are TRBV20-1 and TRBJ2-7; 7 positions agree with TRBD1. Germline CDR1 DFQATT, CDR2 SNEGSKA (reference sequence). Germline trimming cut 5 bases from V and 7 bases from J; bases unmatched to any gene: 14. CDR3 length: 14 residues. The CDR3 DNA sequence: TGCAGTGCTCATCCGGGACAGAGAAGGAATGAGCAGTACTTC. Translating gives CSAHPGQRRNEQYF.

The chain carries TRBV4-3 and TRBJ2-3; D might be TRBD1 or TRBD2, each matching 5 bases. CDR1 is LGHNA, CDR2 YSLEER, per germline. The V end lost 7 bases, the J end lost 4 bases, and 21 bases lay between the germline ends. This CDR3 has 16 amino acids. CDR3 nucleotide sequence: TGCGCCAGCATTCCGACGGGGCCCCCGCGGCCAGATACGCAGTATTTT. As protein: CASIPTGPPRPDTQYF.

The chain employs TRBV20-1 and TRBJ2-4, with 8 bases identical to TRBD1. J lost 10 bases, V lost 1 base, and 6 bases had no gene match. Germline-derived CDR1 and CDR2 are DFQATT and SNEGSKA (reference sequence). CDR3 length: 13 residues. The CDR3 DNA is TGCAGTGCTAGAGGGGCAGGGGGCAGAATTCAGTACTTC. Translation gives CSARGAGGRIQYF.

The chain recombines TRBV12-3 or TRBV12-4 with TRBJ1-2, with a weak D call TRBD1 (6 bases). Trimming left V 2 bases short and J 7 bases short, with 14 bases between. This CDR3 has 14 residues. The CDR3: CASSLIQGRGGYTF. Written as DNA, the CDR3 is TGTGCCAGCAGTTTAATACAGGGAAGAGGTGGCTACACCTTC.

This chain joins TRBV4-3 and TRBJ2-3; perhaps TRBD2 as D (6 bases). The CDR3 has 17 amino acids. Germline lookup yields CDR1 LGHNA and CDR2 YSLEER. V shed 0 bases and J shed 6 bases, with 19 bases lying between them. The CDR3, as DNA: TGCGCCAGCAGCCAAGATCTTGTGAATCTGGCGGGGGATACGCAGTATTTT. This encodes CASSQDLVNLAGDTQYF.

The chain is built from TRBV10-3 and TRBJ1-5; D is ambiguous. The CDR3 has 15 amino acids. Germline values: CDR1 ENHRY, CDR2 SYGVKD. The germline V and J ends were trimmed by 3 bases and 2 bases, with 11 bases remaining between them. The CDR3 here is CAISEGTLGNQPQHF. The CDR3, as DNA: TGTGCCATCAGTGAAGGTACCCTGGGCAATCAGCCCCAGCATTTT.

The chain uses TRBV20-1 and TRBJ1-5, with TRBD1 identical over 8 bases. The CDR3 spans 17 residues. V lost 1 base, J lost 7 bases, and 15 bases stayed unmatched. Germline values: CDR1 DFQATT, CDR2 SNEGSKA (reference sequence). The CDR3 DNA sequence: TGCAGTGCTAGAGTTGTCGGACAGGGAGGGATTGAACAGCCCCAGCATTTT. It specifies CSARVVGQGGIEQPQHF.

In this sample, this clonotype turned up a few times. This rearrangement joins TRBV21-1 to TRBJ2-3; the D call in the table, TRBD1, was not verified against the DNA. TRBV21-1 is shown as a pseudogene. The length of the CDR3 is 18 residues. For the CDR3, the DNA is TGTGCCAGCAGCAAACCCCCGGGACAGGGCGGAGGCACAGATACGCAGTATTTT. Translating it yields CASSKPPGQGGGTDTQYF.

The chain joins TRBV20-1 to TRBJ2-1; D unresolved. The CDR3 has 11 residues. CDR1 DFQATT and CDR2 SNEGSKA come from the germline V gene (reference sequence). The V end was cut by 6 bases, the J end by 7 bases, with 10 bases between. The CDR3 spells CSAPLFNEQFF. In nucleotides, the CDR3 is TGCAGTGCCCCCCTGTTTAATGAGCAGTTCTTC.